The 30 T cell receptor beta chains reported below all come from one sample, sequenced in a study of shared clonotypes between healthy human individuals (dated by TCRdb to about 2020). Receptor libraries were prepared by the immunoSEQ multiplex PCR assay. TCRdb's version of the immuneACCESS table is confined to in-frame rearrangements and falls short of the full clone set. An unresolved V gene accounts for under half of the shortfall where checked; the remainder is of unknown origin. This sample is represented by about 450,000 clones; around 80% of them were singletons. The ten largest clones add up to roughly 12% of the sample. Sequences were obtained from PBMCs. The receptors shown here come from a woman in her forties in good health. Some clones in this sample may be carry-over from other donors' samples.

The genes are TRBV19 and TRBJ2-7, with 7 bases identical to TRBD2. Germline values: CDR1 LNHDA, CDR2 SQIVND (reference sequence). V dropped 4 bases and J dropped 1; count of bases not matched to a gene: 10. The CDR3 totals 16 residues. As DNA, the CDR3 is TGTGCCAGTAGTACACCCCAAGCGGGACTTTCCTACGAGCAGTACTTC. Translation gives CASSTPQAGLSYEQYF.

The chain couples TRBV5-1 to TRBJ2-7; TRBD1 aligns across 7 bases. CDR1 and CDR2 from the germline V gene are SGHRS and YFSETQ. V lost 0 bases to trimming and J lost 5 bases; unmatched junction nucleotides: 2. CDR3 length equals 13 residues. CDR3 nucleotide sequence: TGCGCCAGCAGCTTGGACAGGGGTCACGAGCAGTACTTC. Translating gives CASSLDRGHEQYF.

V usage is TRBV19 and J usage is TRBJ1-4; D gene uncertain. The germline CDR1 and CDR2 sequences are LNHDA and SQIVND (reference sequence). The CDR3 is 14 residues long. V was clipped by 1 base and J by 4 bases, with 7 bases between them. CDR3 sequence (DNA): TGTGCCAGTAGTATAGGGCGGATTAATGAAAAACTGTTTTTT. Its protein is CASSIGRINEKLFF.

The gene calls are TRBV29-1 and TRBJ2-6; D may be TRBD1 or TRBD2 (5 bases each). The V gene's germline CDR1 is SQVTM and CDR2 ANQGSEA. Between the trimmed V and J ends, which lost 7 bases and 2 bases, there was a span of 15 bases. The length of the CDR3 is 15 residues. This CDR3 is CSAGAGTPGANVLTF. CDR3 bases: TGCAGCGCTGGAGCAGGGACCCCTGGGGCCAACGTCCTGACTTTC. Looking up the rest from reference TRBV29-1 and TRBJ2-6 gives the full variable domain: SAVISQKPSRDICQRGTSLTIQCQVDSQVTMMFWYRQQPGQSLTLIATANQGSEATYESGFVIDKFPISRPNLTFSTLTVSNMSPEDSSIYLCSAGAGTPGANVLTFGAGSRLTVL.

The chain combines TRBV4-1 with TRBJ2-3, with 8 bases that match TRBD1. This CDR3 has 17 residues. With 4 bases clipped from V and 5 bases from J, the junction kept 14 bases outside the gene matches. CDR1 is MGHRA and CDR2 is YSYEKL in the germline V gene. The CDR3 is CASSPRWAQGAGDTQYF. In DNA, the CDR3 is TGCGCCAGCAGCCCTCGGTGGGCCCAGGGGGCCGGAGATACGCAGTATTTT.

The chain recombines TRBV5-1 with TRBJ2-7; 11 nucleotides match TRBD1. Germline V gene sequence: CDR1 SGHRS, CDR2 YFSETQ. Trimming took 0 bases from V and 3 from J; bases not matched to a gene: 8. The CDR3 length is 17 residues. The CDR3 bases are TGCGCCAGCAGCTTGGGGCGAGGACAGGGGGCAAACTACGAGCAGTACTTC. Amino acid sequence: CASSLGRGQGANYEQYF.

The chain combines TRBV20-1 with TRBJ1-2; a weak D match, TRBD1 (5 bases). The CDR3 loop spans 11 amino acids. Germline CDR1 DFQATT, CDR2 SNEGSKA (reference sequence). V was shortened by 2 bases and J by 9 bases, with 10 bases between the two germline ends. CDR3 nucleotides: TGCAGTGCTAGACAGGGTTGGAGCTACACCTTC. Translated, it gives CSARQGWSYTF.

This clone occurred a few times. The chain has TRBV5-6 and TRBJ1-2; D call uncertain. V lost 1 base, J lost 2 bases, and 12 bases lay in between. CDR1 and CDR2 (germline): SGHDT, YYEEEE. The CDR3 totals 15 residues. As DNA, the CDR3 is TGTGCCAGCAGCTTGACTGGGCTCGTGAACTATGGCTACACCTTC. This gives the protein CASSLTGLVNYGYTF.

The rearrangement uses TRBV19 and TRBJ2-7; D not resolved. Germline-derived CDR1 and CDR2 are LNHDA and SQIVND (reference sequence). V lost 4 bases and J 7 bases, leaving 17 bases between the germline ends. The CDR3 loop spans 14 amino acids. CDR3 sequence: CASSTAGGVNEQYF. The DNA of the CDR3 is TGTGCCAGTAGTACGGCCGGTGGTGTTAATGAGCAGTACTTC.

In regard to this clone: This likely traces to a read error, being one base from a far larger clone. Distinct nucleotide sequences in the sample also encode this CDR3. The chain links TRBV7-2 to TRBJ2-1; possible D gene TRBD2, 5 bases. This CDR3 has 14 residues. Trimming left V 6 bases short and J 2 bases short, with 11 bases between. Germline values: CDR1 SGHTA, CDR2 FQGNSA. The CDR3 loop reads CASSTRGPYNEQFF. DNA of the CDR3: TGTGCCAGCAGTACACGAGGGCCCTACAATGAGCAGTTCTTC.

The V gene is TRBV7-6, the J gene TRBJ2-7; D may be TRBD1 (5 bases). Germline V gives CDR1 SGHVS, CDR2 FNYEAQ. Trimming pared 3 bases from V and 0 bases from J, leaving 21 bases between. This CDR3 comprises 18 residues. The CDR3 loop is CASSFVAGKRPCSYEQYF. CDR3 in DNA: TGTGCCAGCAGCTTTGTGGCAGGGAAGCGACCCTGCTCCTACGAGCAGTACTTC. The complete variable domain, with remaining parts taken from reference TRBV7-6 and TRBJ2-7, reads GAGVSQSPRYKVTKRGQDVALRCDPISGHVSLYWYRQALGQGPEFLTYFNYEAQQDKSGLPNDRFSAERPEGSISTLTIQRTEQRDSAMYRCASSFVAGKRPCSYEQYFGPGTRLTVT.

CDR3 in amino acids: CASSLEVVSEQYF. In DNA, the CDR3 is TGTGCCAGCAGCTTGGAGGTGGTCTCCGAGCAGTACTTC. This chain connects TRBV5-4 to TRBJ2-7, with no clear D. The CDR3 length is 13 residues. Trimming removed 0 bases from V and 6 bases from J, with 10 bases in between. Germline values: CDR1 SGHNT, CDR2 YYREEE (reference sequence).

The V call is TRBV27, the J call TRBJ2-1; 11 nucleotides line up with TRBD2. Looked up from germline, CDR1 is MNHEY and CDR2 is SMNVEV (reference sequence). Trimming took 9 bases from V and 7 from J; bases not matched to a gene: 11. This CDR3 spans 15 amino acids. The CDR3 DNA sequence: TGTGCCAGTAACACCGGGACTAGCGGAACTAATGAGCAGTTCTTC. This codes for CASNTGTSGTNEQFF.

The chain carries TRBV28 and TRBJ1-5, with no clear D. V shed 6 bases and J shed 11 bases, with 17 bases lying between them. The germline CDR1 and CDR2 sequences are MDHEN and SYDVKM. CDR3 length: 13 residues. The CDR3 loop reads CASSTPSYVAQHF. The CDR3, as DNA: TGTGCCAGCAGCACCCCATCGTACGTGGCCCAGCATTTT. The full variable domain, in which reference TRBV28 and TRBJ1-5 provide the parts outside the CDR3, is DVKVTQSSRYLVKRTGEKVFLECVQDMDHENMFWYRQDPGLGLRLIYFSYDVKMKEKGDIPEGYSVSREKKERFSLILESASTNQTSMYLCASSTPSYVAQHFGDGTRLSIL.

The V and J genes are TRBV19 and TRBJ2-5; 11 bases are shared with TRBD2. The ends lost 9 bases at V and 7 bases at J; junction bases unmatched: 4. Looked up from germline, CDR1 is LNHDA and CDR2 is SQIVND (reference sequence). The CDR3 spans 12 residues. The CDR3 sequence: CASTSGGPTQYF. CDR3 DNA: TGTGCCAGCACTAGCGGGGGCCCGACCCAGTACTTC.

The chain is built from TRBV28 and TRBJ1-3; unclear D gene. CDR1 is MDHEN and CDR2 is SYDVKM in the germline V gene. V lost 3 bases and J lost 2, with 14 bases in between. The CDR3 runs 16 residues. The CDR3 reads CASSFIGRSAGNTIYF. CDR3 nucleotides: TGTGCCAGCAGTTTTATTGGGAGGTCTGCTGGAAACACCATATATTTT.

The rearrangement uses TRBV23-1 and TRBJ2-7; D may match TRBD1 or TRBD2 (5 bases each). TRBV23-1 is identified as an open reading frame with a role that is uncertain. Between the trimmed V and J ends, which lost 6 bases and 3 bases, there was a span of 30 bases. The CDR3 consists of 19 residues. The CDR3 loop reads CASRPNRRPKAEGLYEQYF. Written as DNA, the CDR3 is TGCGCCAGCAGACCCAACAGGAGACCCAAAGCCGAGGGCCTCTACGAGCAGTACTTC.

The V gene is TRBV7-2, the J gene TRBJ2-7; D may be TRBD1 (6 bases). Germline values: CDR1 SGHTA, CDR2 FQGNSA. This CDR3 is 14 amino acids long. V was shortened by 1 base and J by 5 bases, with 12 bases between the two germline ends. The CDR3 DNA is TGTGCCAGCAGCTTAGTCTGGGGGCCTAACGAGCAGTACTTC. Protein: CASSLVWGPNEQYF.

V usage is TRBV2 and J usage is TRBJ1-5; 8 bases are a match to TRBD1. V trimming: 7 bases; J trimming: 0 bases; junction bases outside the gene matches: 8. In germline, CDR1 is SNHLY, CDR2 FYNNEI. This CDR3 has 16 residues. The CDR3 coding sequence is TGTGCCAGCACCGATCAGGGGGCGCGTAGCAATCAGCCCCAGCATTTT. Its translation: CASTDQGARSNQPQHF.

This rearrangement joins TRBV5-4 to TRBJ1-1; 9 nucleotides match TRBD1. This CDR3 is built from 15 residues. Germline V gene sequence: CDR1 SGHNT, CDR2 YYREEE (reference sequence). After removal of 5 bases from V and 1 base from J, the junction contained 6 bases not matched to a gene. In nucleotides, the CDR3 is TGTGCCAGCAGGACGGGACAGGGTCAGAACACTGAAGCTTTCTTT. Protein sequence: CASRTGQGQNTEAFF.

V gene TRBV29-1 combines with J gene TRBJ2-5; the match to TRBD1 covers 10 bases. The DNA end is more similar to TRBJ2-7, so the J call may be wrong. The CDR3 covers 14 residues. Germline CDR1 and CDR2: SQVTM and ANQGSEA. CDR3 residues: CSVELRTGGYEQYF. The CDR3 DNA sequence: TGCAGCGTTGAACTCCGGACAGGGGGCTACGAGCAGTACTTC.

The chain joins TRBV2 to TRBJ1-2, with TRBD1 as a possible D gene (5 bases). Trimming pared 5 bases from V and 7 bases from J, leaving 17 bases between. Looked up from germline, CDR1 is SNHLY and CDR2 is FYNNEI. CDR3 length: 14 amino acids. This CDR3 reads CASSRGRESLGYTF. The CDR3 DNA reads TGTGCCAGCAGTAGGGGCAGGGAATCGCTTGGCTACACCTTC.

This clone was recorded many times. Other DNA sequences within the sample encode an identical CDR3. This chain links TRBV7-9 with TRBJ1-4; 10 bases agree with TRBD1. This CDR3 comprises 14 residues. The germline V gene has CDR1 SEHNR and CDR2 FQNEAQ (reference sequence). Trimming removed 4 bases from V and 7 bases from J; junction bases left unmatched: 3. Here the CDR3 DNA reads TGTGCCAGCAGCTCAGGACAGGGGGTTGAAAAACTGTTTTTT. Translation: CASSSGQGVEKLFF.

The chain joins TRBV18 to TRBJ1-1; D might be TRBD1 (6 bases). Germline V gene sequence: CDR1 KGHSH, CDR2 LQKENI. V was shortened by 3 bases and J by 6 bases, with 11 bases between the two germline ends. The CDR3 loop spans 13 amino acids. The CDR3, as DNA: TGTGCCAGCTCACCCACAGGGAATCCTGAAGCTTTCTTT. As protein: CASSPTGNPEAFF.

This clone showed up just a few times. This chain connects TRBV18 to TRBJ2-7, with TRBD1 matching 10 bases. CDR3 size: 14 residues. With V trimmed by 5 bases and J by 4 bases, 5 bases remained unmatched. The germline V gene encodes CDR1 KGHSH and CDR2 LQKENI. CDR3 coding DNA: TGTGCCAGCTCAGCTAGACAGGGGGCGTACGAGCAGTACTTC. It translates to CASSARQGAYEQYF.

The chain couples TRBV4-2 to TRBJ2-1; 10 bases fit TRBD2. The V gene's germline CDR1 is LGHNA and CDR2 YNFKEQ. Unmatched junction bases numbered 11, after V lost 1 base and J lost 5 bases. The CDR3 is 18 amino acids. The chain's CDR3 is CASSQVLSGRGSNNEQFF. CDR3 in DNA: TGTGCCAGCAGCCAAGTTCTCAGCGGGAGGGGTTCCAACAATGAGCAGTTCTTC.

The rearrangement links TRBV4-3 to TRBJ2-1; 11 bases are a match to TRBD2. Per germline, CDR1 LGHNA and CDR2 YSLEER. The CDR3 consists of 14 residues. After removal of 6 bases from V and 9 bases from J, the junction contained 7 bases not matched to a gene. The CDR3 sequence: CASRALAGDVEQFF. In DNA form, the CDR3 reads TGCGCCAGCAGGGCACTAGCGGGAGATGTTGAGCAGTTCTTC.

The chain is built from TRBV11-3 and TRBJ2-2; a weak D match, TRBD2 (6 bases). V was cut by 5 bases and J by 1 base, with 8 bases left in between. CDR1 SGHNT and CDR2 YENEEA come from the germline V gene. This CDR3 spans 14 amino acids. CDR3 amino acids: CASSRSGNTGELFF. The CDR3 DNA is TGTGCCAGCAGCCGTAGCGGGAACACCGGGGAGCTGTTTTTT. Supplemented by reference TRBV11-3 and TRBJ2-2, the full variable domain reads EAGVVQSPRYKIIEKKQPVAFWCNPISGHNTLYWYLQNLGQGPELLIRYENEEAVDDSQLPKDRFSAERLKGVDSTLKIQPAELGDSAVYLCASSRSGNTGELFFGEGSRLTVL.

The genes are TRBV2 and TRBJ1-2; D is unclear. The length of the CDR3 is 14 residues. Trimming shortened V by 11 bases and J by 2 bases, and 18 bases separated the two germline ends. Germline CDR1 and CDR2: SNHLY and FYNNEI. In DNA, the CDR3 is TGTGCCGATCGAGCATCCGGTACCAACTATGGCTACACCTTC. This translates into CADRASGTNYGYTF.

The rearrangement joins TRBV19 to TRBJ2-1; D possibly corresponds to TRBD2 (5 bases). The CDR3 contains 14 residues. The germline V gene encodes CDR1 LNHDA and CDR2 SQIVND (reference sequence). V was pared by 5 bases and J by 7 bases, with 15 bases between. As DNA, the CDR3 is TGTGCCAGTAGTTCTACGGGGATGCTGAATGAGCAGTTCTTC. Translation gives CASSSTGMLNEQFF.